This TCR beta chain is from a study of human T cells and chemical hapten exposure. Study-wide results and limits: After DPC sensitization, TCRs above 1 in 1000 frequency showed no change.

Time point: healthy volunteer bleed at 6 weeks. Sequencing started from total RNA isolated from unfractionated whole blood. This clonotype was recorded a few times. The target antigen is unknown. Individual cDNA molecules had unique molecular identifiers attached to them by the library. MiXCR, run by TCRdb on the RACE reads, gives a single entry per CDR3 protein. This sample carries more than 75,000 distinct CDR3 sequences, over 8.5% of them seen once, and the ten largest clones take over 1.5%. The V end was cut by 0 bases, the J end by 1 base, with 10 bases between. There are 15 residues in the CDR3. Germline V gene sequence: CDR1 SGHRS, CDR2 YFSETQ.

The sequence was obtained from a male donor in good health. Some clones in this sample may be carry-over from other donors' samples. Sequencing was carried out using whole blood. The chain is built from TRBV5-1 and TRBJ1-1; D not resolved. CDR3 amino acids: CASSLDPLRNTEAFF. In DNA form, the CDR3 reads TGCGCCAGCAGCTTGGATCCCCTAAGGAACACTGAAGCTTTCTTT.